The 23 T cell receptor beta chains in this list originate from one sample, sequenced in a study of cytomegalovirus exposure and HLA in healthy donors. Using immunoSEQ multiplex PCR, the repertoire was profiled, and TCRdb retains in-frame clones only, with some absent. Among fewer than 130,000 clones, approximately 90% were seen once, and the ten largest hold more than 1.4%. Sequenced: PBMCs. These receptors originate from a woman aged 25 to 39 in good health and CMV-seropositive.

A note on this clone: Other DNA sequences in this sample translate to the same CDR3. The chain recombines TRBV5-1 with TRBJ2-3; TRBD1 matches at 7 bases. With 3 bases clipped from V and 3 bases from J, the junction kept 1 base outside the gene matches. Germline-derived CDR1 and CDR2 are SGHRS and YFSETQ. This CDR3 contains 13 residues. CDR3 coding DNA: TGCGCCAGCAGCTCACAGGGGACAGATACGCAGTATTTT. Protein: CASSSQGTDTQYF.

The chain carries TRBV10-3 and TRBJ1-4, with a weak D call TRBD1 (6 bases). CDR3 length: 14 residues. Germline V gene lookup returns CDR1 ENHRY and CDR2 SYGVKD. The ends were cut back, 3 bases at V and 4 bases at J, with 9 bases in the middle. The CDR3 region has the DNA TGTGCCATCAGTGAAACAGGGAATAATGAAAAACTGTTTTTT. Amino acids: CAISETGNNEKLFF.

The chain joins TRBV5-4 to TRBJ2-3, with TRBD2 matching 10 bases. V lost 1 base and J lost 13; bases outside the gene matches: 15. The germline V gene has CDR1 SGHNT and CDR2 YYREEE (reference sequence). The CDR3 covers 16 residues. The CDR3 is CASSLRAGGSKKLEYF. The CDR3, as DNA: TGTGCCAGCAGCTTGAGAGCGGGAGGGTCCAAGAAACTGGAGTATTTT.

The rearrangement links TRBV5-5 to TRBJ2-3; 12 nucleotides line up with TRBD2. The CDR3 has 17 amino acids. The ends lost 0 bases at V and 4 bases at J; junction bases unmatched: 6. Germline CDR1 reads SGHKS; CDR2 reads YYEKEE (reference sequence). CDR3 sequence: CASSLVRSSGGADTQYF. The DNA for the CDR3 is TGTGCCAGCAGCTTGGTTCGCTCTAGCGGGGGGGCAGATACGCAGTATTTT. The whole variable domain, filled in from reference TRBV5-5 and TRBJ2-3, reads DAGVTQSPTHLIKTRGQQVTLRCSPISGHKSVSWYQQVLGQGPQFIFQYYEKEERGRGNFPDRFSARQFPNYSSELNVNALLLGDSALYLCASSLVRSSGGADTQYFGPGTRLTVL.

The rearrangement joins TRBV7-2 to TRBJ1-6, with a weak D call TRBD1 (6 bases). The CDR3 extends over 14 amino acids. Germline-derived CDR1 and CDR2 are SGHTA and FQGNSA. V was cut by 7 bases and J by 6 bases, with 13 bases left in between. The CDR3 nucleotides read TGTGCCAGCACCCTCTTGGGGGCTAATTCACCCCTCCACTTT. This codes for CASTLLGANSPLHF.

This clone was picked up one time. The chain recombines TRBV6-1 with TRBJ1-1, with 8 bases matching TRBD1. The V gene end was trimmed by 6 bases and the J gene end by 8 bases; junction bases not matched to a gene: 20. CDR3 length: 17 amino acids. Per the germline V gene, CDR1 is MNHNS and CDR2 is SASEGT. CDR3 sequence reads: CASRELAGRQGQIEAFF. CDR3 coding DNA: TGTGCCAGCAGGGAACTGGCAGGGAGACAGGGGCAGATAGAAGCTTTCTTT.

This clone has more than one count but fewer than ten. The chain links TRBV30 to TRBJ1-4, with 8 nucleotides matching TRBD1. Germline V gene sequence: CDR1 GTSNPN, CDR2 SVGIG (reference sequence). J was trimmed by 7 bases and V by 0 bases; bases with no gene match: 1. The CDR3 spans 13 residues. The chain's CDR3 is CAWSVQGAEKLFF. The DNA of the CDR3 is TGTGCCTGGAGTGTCCAGGGGGCTGAAAAACTGTTTTTT.

The chain uses TRBV6-5 and TRBJ2-1; the match to TRBD2 covers 9 bases. In germline, CDR1 is MNHEY, CDR2 SVGAGI. The CDR3 runs to 16 residues. The junction had 8 bases not matched to a gene; V was cut back by 2 bases and J by 6 bases. The CDR3 spells CASSYGMGLASNEQFF. CDR3 coding DNA: TGTGCCAGCAGTTACGGAATGGGACTAGCTTCCAATGAGCAGTTCTTC.

The V gene is TRBV7-9, the J gene TRBJ2-3, with D tentatively TRBD2 (5 bases). CDR3 length: 12 amino acids. Germline-derived CDR1 and CDR2 are SEHNR and FQNEAQ (reference sequence). V was trimmed by 3 bases and J by 5 bases, leaving 6 bases between them. CDR3 coding DNA: TGTGCCAGCAGCTTCAGCGGAGATACGCAGTATTTT. It codes for CASSFSGDTQYF.

This clone appeared a few times. The chain joins TRBV4-2 to TRBJ1-1; 11 bases line up with TRBD1. Germline CDR1 LGHNA, CDR2 YNFKEQ. The CDR3 length is 16 residues. The J segment lost 0 bases and the V segment lost 4 bases, leaving 4 bases of the junction unmatched. The CDR3 DNA sequence: TGTGCCAGCAGCCCTGGGACAGGGGGAGTGAACACTGAAGCTTTCTTT. Encoded protein: CASSPGTGGVNTEAFF.

The rearrangement joins TRBV6-5 to TRBJ2-2, with 10 bases fitting TRBD1. This CDR3 spans 15 amino acids. The J segment lost 6 bases and the V segment lost 5 bases, leaving 6 bases of the junction unmatched. Germline-derived CDR1 and CDR2 are MNHEY and SVGAGI. CDR3 protein: CASSKPGQGSGELFF. CDR3 coding DNA: TGTGCCAGCAGTAAACCGGGACAGGGGTCCGGGGAGCTGTTTTTT.

The chain combines TRBV4-3 with TRBJ2-1; D is possibly TRBD1 (6 bases). The germline V and J ends were trimmed by 0 bases and 0 bases, with 9 bases remaining between them. The CDR3 is made up of 16 amino acids. Germline CDR1 and CDR2: LGHNA and YSLEER. The CDR3 coding sequence is TGCGCCAGCAGCCAAGACCCACAGGGCTCCTACAATGAGCAGTTCTTC. Its protein is CASSQDPQGSYNEQFF.

This clone was seen a single time. The same CDR3 also results from other DNA sequences found in this sample. The chain recombines TRBV13 with TRBJ2-7, with 8 bases aligning to TRBD2. Trimming cost V 1 base and J 7 bases; bases outside gene matches: 6. The CDR3 is made up of 14 amino acids. Per the germline V gene, CDR1 is PRHDT and CDR2 is FYEKMQ (reference sequence). CDR3 sequence (DNA): TGTGCCAGCAGCTTAGACCCCGGGGGGGGTGAGCAGTACTTC. Translation gives CASSLDPGGGEQYF. The entire variable domain, with the rest obtained from reference TRBV13 and TRBJ2-7, is as follows: AAGVIQSPRHLIKEKRETATLKCYPIPRHDTVYWYQQGPGQDPQFLISFYEKMQSDKGSIPDRFSAQQFSDYHSELNMSSLELGDSALYFCASSLDPGGGEQYFGPGTRLTVT.

V usage is TRBV2 and J usage is TRBJ2-1; TRBD2 agrees at 7 bases. V lost 7 bases to trimming and J lost 9 bases; unmatched junction nucleotides: 15. CDR1 is SNHLY, CDR2 FYNNEI, per germline. The CDR3 is 15 residues long. The CDR3 region has the DNA TGTGCCAGCACCATCGAGGGAGGGCCAGAAAGTGAGCAGTTCTTC. It yields the protein CASTIEGGPESEQFF.

This chain connects TRBV28 to TRBJ2-7; 10 nucleotides line up with TRBD2. The germline V gene encodes CDR1 MDHEN and CDR2 SYDVKM. The length of the CDR3 is 14 residues. Unmatched junction bases numbered 9, after V lost 3 bases and J lost 10 bases. The CDR3 loop reads CASSLKLAGGFQYF. CDR3 coding DNA: TGTGCCAGCAGTTTGAAGTTAGCGGGAGGTTTTCAGTACTTC.

The chain recombines TRBV27 with TRBJ1-2; D remains ambiguous. The V gene lost 5 bases and the J gene lost 0 bases, with 13 bases spanning the gap. CDR1 is MNHEY and CDR2 is SMNVEV in the germline V gene (reference sequence). This CDR3 spans 15 amino acids. In DNA, the CDR3 is TGTGCCAGCAGTCCTTCAGGATTCTCTAACTATGGCTACACCTTC. Translation gives CASSPSGFSNYGYTF.

The chain uses TRBV7-3 and TRBJ2-1, with 11 nucleotides matching TRBD2. Germline loops: CDR1 SGHTA, CDR2 FQGTGA. The CDR3 sequence is 15 residues long. Trimming took 4 bases from V and 8 from J; bases not matched to a gene: 7. CDR3 sequence reads: CASSWTSGPTDEQFF. The CDR3 region has the DNA TGTGCCAGCAGCTGGACTAGCGGGCCGACGGATGAGCAGTTCTTC. Variable domain in full (rest from reference TRBV7-3 and TRBJ2-1): GAGVSQTPSNKVTEKGKYVELRCDPISGHTALYWYRQSLGQGPEFLIYFQGTGAADDSGLPNDRFFAVRPEGSVSTLKIQRTERGDSAVYLCASSWTSGPTDEQFFGPGTRLTVL.

This chain links TRBV11-2 with TRBJ2-7; D may be TRBD1 (5 bases). The length of the CDR3 is 15 residues. Between the trimmed V and J ends, which lost 2 bases and 4 bases, there was a span of 15 bases. Germline CDR1 and CDR2: SGHAT and FQNNGV. For the CDR3, the DNA is TGTGCCAGCAGCTTAAGGGGCCAGGGTCTATACGAGCAGTACTTC. This encodes CASSLRGQGLYEQYF.

This clone was recorded a few times. This rearrangement joins TRBV30 to TRBJ2-2; unclear D gene. Trimming took 1 base from V and 4 from J, leaving 7 bases between them. The germline V gene encodes CDR1 GTSNPN and CDR2 SVGIG (reference sequence). CDR3 length: 13 residues. The CDR3 DNA follows: TGTGCCTGGAGTGAATCGGTCACCGGGGAGCTGTTTTTT. This encodes CAWSESVTGELFF.

The V gene is TRBV21-1, the J gene TRBJ2-1; the table assigns TRBD2, which was not confirmed against the DNA. TRBV21-1 is a recognized pseudogene. This CDR3 region has 17 residues. The DNA of the CDR3 is TGTGCCAGCAGCCCTCGGGGAGAGCGGCGCTCCTACAATGAGCAGTTCTTC. Residues: CASSPRGERRSYNEQFF.

The chain is built from TRBV10-2 and TRBJ1-3, with a tentative D call TRBD1 (5 bases). Germline loops: CDR1 WSHSY, CDR2 SAAADI. With 6 bases removed from V and 0 bases from J, the gap between germline ends came to 15 bases. This CDR3 has 16 amino acids. The CDR3 spells CASRSSGGSSGNTIYF. The CDR3 DNA follows: TGCGCCAGCAGATCAAGTGGGGGGAGCTCTGGAAACACCATATATTTT.

The rearrangement links TRBV4-1 to TRBJ2-2, with 7 bases identical to TRBD2. Germline CDR1 reads MGHRA; CDR2 reads YSYEKL. With V trimmed by 5 bases and J by 4 bases, 16 bases remained unmatched. The CDR3 is made up of 18 amino acids. For the CDR3, the DNA is TGCGCCAGCAGCACCGGGACTACCTCCCAACTTATCACCGGGGAGCTGTTTTTT. Translating it yields CASSTGTTSQLITGELFF.

This sequence joins TRBV2 and TRBJ2-3; the D is unclear. Per the germline V gene, CDR1 is SNHLY and CDR2 is FYNNEI. With 5 bases removed from V and 1 base from J, the gap between germline ends came to 7 bases. This CDR3 spans 13 amino acids. CDR3 nucleotide sequence: TGTGCCAGCAGTCTTGTTGGCACAGATACGCAGTATTTT. As protein: CASSLVGTDTQYF.